This T cell receptor (beta chain) appears in the sequencing data of a study of T-cell memory formation after mild COVID-19. In TCRdb, the 5' RACE reads were re-called with MiXCR into one record per CDR3 protein. This table has a few hundred thousand distinct CDR3 sequences, 9.4% appearing once. This clonotype was seen only a few times. The specimen sequenced was PBMCs or a T cell subset sorted from them (not recorded which). This TCR was sampled from a man aged 18 to 30 who had mild COVID-19 (a few samples of this study predate the infection). Cell type and time point are not known.

This CDR3 reads CASSTTPGQGSYNEQFF. The DNA for the CDR3 is TGTGCCAGCAGCACGACTCCGGGACAGGGCTCCTACAATGAGCAGTTCTTC. The chain links TRBV7-3 to TRBJ2-1; 9 bases align to TRBD1. Trimming cost V 5 bases and J 0 bases; bases outside gene matches: 8. The CDR3 consists of 17 residues. The germline V gene encodes CDR1 SGHTA and CDR2 FQGTGA.